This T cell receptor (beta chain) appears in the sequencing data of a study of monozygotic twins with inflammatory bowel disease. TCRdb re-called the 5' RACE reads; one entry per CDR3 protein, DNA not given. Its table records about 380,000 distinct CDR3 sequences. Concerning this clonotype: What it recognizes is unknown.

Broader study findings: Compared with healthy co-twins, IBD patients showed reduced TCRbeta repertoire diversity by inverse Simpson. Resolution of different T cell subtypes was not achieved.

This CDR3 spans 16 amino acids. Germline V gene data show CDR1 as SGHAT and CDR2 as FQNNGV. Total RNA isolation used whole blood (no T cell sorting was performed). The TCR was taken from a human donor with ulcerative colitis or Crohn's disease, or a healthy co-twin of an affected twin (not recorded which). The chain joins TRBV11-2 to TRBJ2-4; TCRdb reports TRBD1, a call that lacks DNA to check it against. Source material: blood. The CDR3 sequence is CASSGLQGPAKNIQYF.